What follows is one TCR beta chain and its context. Profiled with immunoSEQ multiplex PCR; TCRdb holds only in-frame clones, not every one. Among about 280,000 clones listed, about 90% were seen once. The sample originates from a study of blood T cell repertoires in COVID-19. Germline lookup yields CDR1 MNHEY and CDR2 SVGAGI. The junction had 5 bases not matched to a gene; V was cut back by 3 bases and J by 2 bases. This CDR3 has 15 residues. The sequence was collected from an older woman who had recovered from COVID-19. The chain uses TRBV6-5 and TRBJ2-7; TRBD2 aligns across 9 bases. The source material was PBMCs or T cells enriched from blood (not recorded which). The CDR3 here is CASSYSGSVAYEQYF. The CDR3 region has the DNA TGTGCCAGCAGTTATAGCGGGAGCGTGGCCTACGAGCAGTACTTC.